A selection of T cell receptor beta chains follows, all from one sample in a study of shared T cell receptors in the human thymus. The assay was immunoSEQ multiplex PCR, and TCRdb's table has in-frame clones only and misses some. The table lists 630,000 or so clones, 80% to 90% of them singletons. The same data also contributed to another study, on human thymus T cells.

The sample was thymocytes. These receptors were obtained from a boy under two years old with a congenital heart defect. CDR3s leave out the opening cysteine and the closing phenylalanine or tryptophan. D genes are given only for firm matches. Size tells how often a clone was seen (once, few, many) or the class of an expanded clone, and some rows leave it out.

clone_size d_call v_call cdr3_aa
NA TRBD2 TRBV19 ASRGLAGKRKVGNEQF
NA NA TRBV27 ASSLRRGQPQH
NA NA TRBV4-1 ASSPLAGNTEAF
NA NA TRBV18 ASSPHRAYEQY
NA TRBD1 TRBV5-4 ASSFRTGSLNTGELF
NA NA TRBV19 ATRQSMNTEAF
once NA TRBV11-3 ASSLDPQASYNEQF
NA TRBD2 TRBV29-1 SVVWTSGEGYEQY
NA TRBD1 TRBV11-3 ASSLDAIGAGTDSNYGYT
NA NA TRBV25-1 ASRQGTGELF
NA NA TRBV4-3 ASSQETRNQPQH
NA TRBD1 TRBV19 ASSMPGQGGYT
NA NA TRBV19 ASSNRTERGEQY
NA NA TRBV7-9 ASSSGQLTVNALETQY
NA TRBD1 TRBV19 ASSGTGMGCRNQPQH
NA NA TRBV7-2 ASSLAWTENTGELF
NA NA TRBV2 ASRDGLSPYNNEQF
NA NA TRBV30 AWSVQPAYEQY
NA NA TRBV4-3 ASSQGGMRVGEQF
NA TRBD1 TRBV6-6 ASSGSGQGGNTIY
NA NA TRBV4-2 ASSQKMGPDSTNEKLF
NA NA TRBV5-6 ASSPTQGSYGYT
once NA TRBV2 ASSRVVQNSYEQY
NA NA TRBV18 ASSDIDDAQTNYGYT
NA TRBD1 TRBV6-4 ASSDFGQGYGYT
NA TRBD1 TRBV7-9 ASSLVGTGAYNEQF
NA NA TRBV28 ASSLFTATEAF
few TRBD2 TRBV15 ATSVAGNVDEQY
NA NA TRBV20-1 SATRGGGSS
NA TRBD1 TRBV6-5 ASSYSGTGDGTEAF
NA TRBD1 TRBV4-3 ASSQVPGQGIYEQY
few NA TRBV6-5 ASSTATGSGNTIY
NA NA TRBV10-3 AISGVSGSDTIY
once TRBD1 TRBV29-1 SAGQVLPSYGYT
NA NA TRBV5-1 ASSLDSGEEKAF
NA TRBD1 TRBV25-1 ASSLDRANTEAF
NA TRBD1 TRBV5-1 ASSLAGKGAQETQY
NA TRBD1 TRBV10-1 ASSARDRVEANTGELF
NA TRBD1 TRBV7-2 ASSLVDRVGHSPLH
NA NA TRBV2 ASTQRGEGGYT
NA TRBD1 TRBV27 ASSSGTGTGDTSPLH
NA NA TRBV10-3 AIRGERSCLREQF
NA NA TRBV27 ASSSGSAYEQY
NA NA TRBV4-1 ASSQELAGEGSGANVLT
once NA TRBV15 ATRAIDTGELF
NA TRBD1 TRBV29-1 SVGDYGTGQSTDTQY
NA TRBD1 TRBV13 ASSPRTTGTGNTEAF
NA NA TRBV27 ASSGPYSNEQF
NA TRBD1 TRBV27 ASSLLPGTVPGNTIY
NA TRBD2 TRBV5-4 ASSFGSGGYEQY